This T cell receptor (beta chain) was documented in a study of cytomegalovirus exposure and HLA in healthy donors. Findings and limits, study-wide: Earlier analysis yielded a pattern in which most TCR beta V segments were productive about 90% or about 30% of the time.

As to this clone: What it binds is not known.

The primer mix had 60 Vbeta and 13 Jbeta primers. Clones were read by immunoSEQ multiplex PCR, and TCRdb kept only the in-frame ones, dropping some. In the table there are around 170,000 clones, around four fifths of which are singletons. V lost 6 bases to trimming and J lost 2 bases; unmatched junction nucleotides: 7. The CDR3 contains 16 residues. Germline CDR1 and CDR2: MNHNY and SVGAGI (reference sequence). V is TRBV6-6 and J is TRBJ1-4; 9 nucleotides agree with TRBD1. The TCR sequence derives from a young woman in good health and CMV-seronegative. Sequencing was performed on PBMCs. Here the CDR3 reads CASSPGTGSTNEKLFF. The CDR3 DNA sequence: TGTGCCAGCAGCCCCGGGACAGGGAGCACTAATGAAAAACTGTTTTTT.